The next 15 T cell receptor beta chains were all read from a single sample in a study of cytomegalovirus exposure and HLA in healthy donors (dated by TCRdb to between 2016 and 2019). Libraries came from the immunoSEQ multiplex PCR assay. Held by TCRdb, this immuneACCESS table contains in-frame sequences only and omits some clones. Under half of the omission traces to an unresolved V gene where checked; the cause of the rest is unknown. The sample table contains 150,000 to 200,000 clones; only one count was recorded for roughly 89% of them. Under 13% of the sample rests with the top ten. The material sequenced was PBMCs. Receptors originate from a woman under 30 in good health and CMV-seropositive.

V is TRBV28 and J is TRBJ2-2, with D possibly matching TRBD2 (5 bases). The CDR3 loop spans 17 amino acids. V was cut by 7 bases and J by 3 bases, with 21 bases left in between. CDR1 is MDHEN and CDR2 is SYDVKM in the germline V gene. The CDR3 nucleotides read TGTGCCAGCACCCTACCAGGAGGCAGGCCCTACACCGGGGAGCTGTTTTTT. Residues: CASTLPGGRPYTGELFF.

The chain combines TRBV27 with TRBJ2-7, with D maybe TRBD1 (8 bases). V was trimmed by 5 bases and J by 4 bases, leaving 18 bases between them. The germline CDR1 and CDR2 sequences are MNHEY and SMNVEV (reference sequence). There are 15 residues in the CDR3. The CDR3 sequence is CASSIQGGTPYEQYF. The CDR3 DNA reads TGTGCCAGCAGTATACAGGGGGGGACTCCTTACGAGCAGTACTTC.

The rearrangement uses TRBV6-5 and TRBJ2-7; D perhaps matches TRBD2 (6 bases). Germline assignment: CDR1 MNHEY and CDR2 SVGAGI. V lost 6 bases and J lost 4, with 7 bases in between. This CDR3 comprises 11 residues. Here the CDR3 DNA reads TGTGCCAGCAGACGGGAGTACGAGCAGTACTTC. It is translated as CASRREYEQYF.

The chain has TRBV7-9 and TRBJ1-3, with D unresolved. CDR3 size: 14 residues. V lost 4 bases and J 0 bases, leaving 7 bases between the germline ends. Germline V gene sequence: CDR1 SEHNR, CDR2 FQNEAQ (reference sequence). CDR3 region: CASSSNLSGNTIYF. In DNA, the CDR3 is TGTGCCAGCAGCTCTAATCTCTCTGGAAACACCATATATTTT.

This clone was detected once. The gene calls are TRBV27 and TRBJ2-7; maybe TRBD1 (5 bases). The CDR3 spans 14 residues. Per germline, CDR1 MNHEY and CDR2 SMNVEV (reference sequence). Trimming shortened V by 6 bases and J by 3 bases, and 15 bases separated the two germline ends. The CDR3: CASSPIFDSYEQYF. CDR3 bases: TGTGCCAGCAGCCCCATATTTGACAGCTACGAGCAGTACTTC.

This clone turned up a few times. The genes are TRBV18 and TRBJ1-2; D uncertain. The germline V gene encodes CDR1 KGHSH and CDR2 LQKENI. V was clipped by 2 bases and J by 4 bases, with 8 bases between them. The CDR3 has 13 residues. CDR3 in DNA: TGTGCCAGCTCACCAGGAGGAGGCTATGGCTACACCTTC. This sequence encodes CASSPGGGYGYTF.

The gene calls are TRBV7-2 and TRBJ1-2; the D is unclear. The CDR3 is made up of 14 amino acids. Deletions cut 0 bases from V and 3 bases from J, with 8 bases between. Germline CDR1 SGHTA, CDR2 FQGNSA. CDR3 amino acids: CASSLAGSDYGYTF. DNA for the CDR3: TGTGCCAGCAGCTTAGCTGGCAGCGACTATGGCTACACCTTC.

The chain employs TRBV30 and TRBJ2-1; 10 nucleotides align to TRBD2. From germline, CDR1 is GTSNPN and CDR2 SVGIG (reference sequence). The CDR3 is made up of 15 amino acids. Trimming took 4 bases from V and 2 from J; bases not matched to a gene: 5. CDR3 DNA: TGTGCCTGGAACCCGGGACTAGCGACCTACAATGAGCAGTTCTTC. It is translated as CAWNPGLATYNEQFF.

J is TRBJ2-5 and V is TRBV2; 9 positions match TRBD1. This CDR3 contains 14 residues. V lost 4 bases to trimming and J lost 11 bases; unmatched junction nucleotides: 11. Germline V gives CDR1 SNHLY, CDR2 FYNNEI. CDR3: CASSATDRGREQYF. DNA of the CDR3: TGTGCCAGCAGTGCTACGGACAGGGGCCGGGAGCAGTACTTC.

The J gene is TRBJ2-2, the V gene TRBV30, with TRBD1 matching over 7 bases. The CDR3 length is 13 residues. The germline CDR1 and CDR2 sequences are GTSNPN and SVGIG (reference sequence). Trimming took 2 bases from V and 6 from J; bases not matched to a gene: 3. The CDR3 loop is CAWSSTGAGELFF. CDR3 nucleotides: TGTGCCTGGAGTTCCACAGGGGCCGGGGAGCTGTTTTTT. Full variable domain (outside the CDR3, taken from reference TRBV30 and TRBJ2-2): SQTIHQWPATLVQPVGSPLSLECTVEGTSNPNLYWYRQAAGRGLQLLFYSVGIGQISSEVPQNLSASRPQDRQFILSSKKLLLSDSGFYLCAWSSTGAGELFFGEGSRLTVL.

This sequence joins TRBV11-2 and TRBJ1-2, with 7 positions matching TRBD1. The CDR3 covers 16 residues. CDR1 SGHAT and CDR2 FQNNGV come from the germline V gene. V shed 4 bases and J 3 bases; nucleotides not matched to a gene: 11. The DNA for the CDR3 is TGTGCCAGCAGCTCGATGGCAGACAGGGCGCACTATGGCTACACCTTC. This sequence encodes CASSSMADRAHYGYTF.

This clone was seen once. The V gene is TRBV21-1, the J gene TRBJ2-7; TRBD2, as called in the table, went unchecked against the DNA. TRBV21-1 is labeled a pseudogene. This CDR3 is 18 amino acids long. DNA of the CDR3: TGTGCCAGCAGGAACAGCTTTATTCCGGGACTAGCGGGTTACGAGCAGTACTTC. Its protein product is CASRNSFIPGLAGYEQYF.

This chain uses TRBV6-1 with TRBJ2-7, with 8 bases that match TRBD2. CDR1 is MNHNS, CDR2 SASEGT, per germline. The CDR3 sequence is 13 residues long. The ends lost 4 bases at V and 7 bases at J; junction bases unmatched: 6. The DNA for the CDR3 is TGTGCCAGCAGTGCCGGGGGGGCGGGTGAGCAGTACTTC. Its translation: CASSAGGAGEQYF.

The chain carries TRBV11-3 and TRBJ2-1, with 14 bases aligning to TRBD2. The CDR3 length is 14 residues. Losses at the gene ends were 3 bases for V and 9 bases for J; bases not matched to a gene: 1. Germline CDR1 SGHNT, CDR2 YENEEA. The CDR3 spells CASSLGLAGAEQFF. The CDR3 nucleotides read TGTGCCAGCAGCTTGGGACTAGCGGGAGCTGAGCAGTTCTTC. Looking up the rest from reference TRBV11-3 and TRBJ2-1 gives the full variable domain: EAGVVQSPRYKIIEKKQPVAFWCNPISGHNTLYWYLQNLGQGPELLIRYENEEAVDDSQLPKDRFSAERLKGVDSTLKIQPAELGDSAVYLCASSLGLAGAEQFFGPGTRLTVL.

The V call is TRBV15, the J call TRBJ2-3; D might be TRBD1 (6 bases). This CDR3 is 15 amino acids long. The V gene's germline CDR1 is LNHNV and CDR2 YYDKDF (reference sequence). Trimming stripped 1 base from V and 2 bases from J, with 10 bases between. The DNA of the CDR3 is TGTGCCACCAGCAGAGGAACGGGACACACAGATACGCAGTATTTT. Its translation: CATSRGTGHTDTQYF.